This T cell receptor beta chain was observed in a study of blood T cell repertoires in COVID-19. Looking at the study overall: Samples representing acute and convalescent COVID-19 were sourced from the United States, Italy and Spain.

All enrollees were roughly 18 to 90 years old and from 24 US areas. The CDR3 length is 14 residues. The ends lost 5 bases at V and 1 base at J; junction bases unmatched: 4. CDR1 is LGHDT, CDR2 YNNKEL, per germline (reference sequence). In the original workflow: Estimates of nucleated cell counts were drawn from the amplification of reference gene primers. Assay: immunoSEQ multiplex PCR; the TCRdb copy retains only in-frame clones and omits some. The V and J calls and clone size are taken from that table; D and trimming were inferred from the DNA. The table has about 280,000 clones, 85% seen once; the top ten hold about 2.5%.

The source material was PBMCs or T cells enriched from blood (not recorded which). This clonotype was sampled from a woman in her forties or fifties who had recovered from COVID-19. The V call is TRBV3-1 (or the pseudogene TRBV3-2), the J call TRBJ1-2; 7 positions match TRBD1. The DNA for the CDR3 is TGTGCCAGCAGCGGGACAGAAGTTAACTATGGCTACACCTTC. Encoded protein: CASSGTEVNYGYTF.